This T cell receptor beta chain was sequenced during a study of persistence of HIV-infected CD4 T cells. Overall study context: Up to about 180 mL blood was drawn at multiple time points; a couple of donors had single-time leukapheresis. Regarding the study as a whole: Rare CMV-responding cells carrying HIV-1 proviruses were not analyzed separately for TCR.

Cells were stimulated with CMV-infected fibroblast lysates at roughly 10 ug/mL. CD40L/CD69 double-negative CD45RO-high memory CD4+ T cells were collected. Points on this clone: Antigen: not known.

The immunoSEQ assay was version 4, run in survey mode. Using immunoSEQ multiplex PCR, the repertoire was profiled, and TCRdb retains in-frame clones only, with some absent. This repertoire shows over 25,000 clones, about four fifths found once; its top ten account for about 4.6%. The CDR3 consists of 16 residues. The trim removed 0 bases at V and 6 bases at J, leaving 6 bases unmatched. The germline V gene has CDR1 LGHDT and CDR2 YNNKEL (reference sequence). The sample here was CD4+ T cells sorted from PBMCs after roughly 18-hour stimulation, taken from a patient who received antiretroviral therapy. The receptor comes from an adult man with HIV who was CMV-seropositive. The genes are TRBV3-1 (or the pseudogene TRBV3-2) and TRBJ2-1; 9 bases align to TRBD2. CDR3 DNA sequence: TGTGCCAGCAGCCAAGACCGGCGGGGGGGCCTCAATGAGCAGTTCTTC. Protein product: CASSQDRRGGLNEQFF.